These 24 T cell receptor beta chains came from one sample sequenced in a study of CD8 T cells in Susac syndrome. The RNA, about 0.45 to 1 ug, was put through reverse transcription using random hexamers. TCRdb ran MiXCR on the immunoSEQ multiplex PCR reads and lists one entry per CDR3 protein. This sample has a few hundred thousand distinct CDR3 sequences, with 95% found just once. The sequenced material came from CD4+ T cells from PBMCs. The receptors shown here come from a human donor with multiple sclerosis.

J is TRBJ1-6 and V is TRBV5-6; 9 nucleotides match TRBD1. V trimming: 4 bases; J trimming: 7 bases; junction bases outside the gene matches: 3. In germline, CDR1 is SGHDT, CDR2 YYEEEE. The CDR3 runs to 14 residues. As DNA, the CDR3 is TGTGCCAGCAGCCTGACAGGGGGGAATTCACCCCTCCACTTT. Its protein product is CASSLTGGNSPLHF.

CDR3 in amino acids: CSASRTSGVDTQYF. CDR3 coding DNA: TGCAGTGCTTCCAGGACTAGCGGGGTTGATACGCAGTATTTT. The chain couples TRBV20-1 to TRBJ2-3; 12 bases line up with TRBD2. J gave up 6 bases and V 5 bases, and 6 bases lay outside the gene matches. This CDR3 contains 14 residues. Germline loops: CDR1 DFQATT, CDR2 SNEGSKA (reference sequence).

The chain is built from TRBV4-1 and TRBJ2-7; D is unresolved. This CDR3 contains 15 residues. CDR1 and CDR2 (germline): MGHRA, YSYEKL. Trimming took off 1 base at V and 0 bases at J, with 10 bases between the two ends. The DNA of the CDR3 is TGCGCCAGCAGCCAAGGGGTCCTGAGCTCCTACGAGCAGTACTTC. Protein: CASSQGVLSSYEQYF.

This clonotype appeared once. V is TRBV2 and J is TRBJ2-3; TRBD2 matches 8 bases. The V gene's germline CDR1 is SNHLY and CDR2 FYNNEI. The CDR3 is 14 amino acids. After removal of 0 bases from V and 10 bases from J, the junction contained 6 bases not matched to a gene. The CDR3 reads CASSEAGSGSSQYF. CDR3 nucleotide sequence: TGTGCCAGCAGTGAAGCGGGAAGCGGGAGTTCGCAGTATTTT.

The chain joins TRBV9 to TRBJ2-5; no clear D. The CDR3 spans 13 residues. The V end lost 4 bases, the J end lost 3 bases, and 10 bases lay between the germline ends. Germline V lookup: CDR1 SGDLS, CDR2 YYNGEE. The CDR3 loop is CASSLGSKETQYF. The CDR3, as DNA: TGTGCCAGCAGCCTCGGGTCGAAAGAGACCCAGTACTTC.

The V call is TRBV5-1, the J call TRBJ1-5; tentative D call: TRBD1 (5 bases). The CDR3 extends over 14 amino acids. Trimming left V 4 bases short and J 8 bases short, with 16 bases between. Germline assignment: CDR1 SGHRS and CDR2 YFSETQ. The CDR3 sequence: CASSEYGAEEPQHF. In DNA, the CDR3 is TGCGCCAGCAGCGAATACGGGGCTGAGGAGCCCCAGCATTTT.

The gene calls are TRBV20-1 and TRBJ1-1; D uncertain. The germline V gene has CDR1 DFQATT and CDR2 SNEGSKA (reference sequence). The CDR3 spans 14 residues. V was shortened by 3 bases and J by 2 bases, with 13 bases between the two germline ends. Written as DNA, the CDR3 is TGCAGTGCTAGTGTGGCGGGAGAAAACACTGAAGCTTTCTTT. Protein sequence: CSASVAGENTEAFF.

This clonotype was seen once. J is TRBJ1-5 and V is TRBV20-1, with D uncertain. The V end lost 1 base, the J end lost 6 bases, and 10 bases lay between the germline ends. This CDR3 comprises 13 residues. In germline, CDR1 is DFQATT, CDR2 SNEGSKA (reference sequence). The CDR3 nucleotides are TGCAGTGCTAGAGGCCGAGGCGGTCAGCCCCAGCATTTT. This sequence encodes CSARGRGGQPQHF.

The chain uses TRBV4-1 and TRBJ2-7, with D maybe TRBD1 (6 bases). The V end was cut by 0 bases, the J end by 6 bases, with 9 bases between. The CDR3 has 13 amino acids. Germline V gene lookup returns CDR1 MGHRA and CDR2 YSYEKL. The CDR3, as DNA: TGCGCCAGCAGCCAAGAAACAGGGATCGAGCAGTACTTC. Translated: CASSQETGIEQYF.

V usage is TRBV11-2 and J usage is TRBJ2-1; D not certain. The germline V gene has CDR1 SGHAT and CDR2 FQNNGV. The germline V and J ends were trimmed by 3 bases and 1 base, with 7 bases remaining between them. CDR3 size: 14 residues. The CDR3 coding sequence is TGTGCCAGCAGCTTTAAAGTGTCCTACAATGAGCAGTTCTTC. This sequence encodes CASSFKVSYNEQFF.

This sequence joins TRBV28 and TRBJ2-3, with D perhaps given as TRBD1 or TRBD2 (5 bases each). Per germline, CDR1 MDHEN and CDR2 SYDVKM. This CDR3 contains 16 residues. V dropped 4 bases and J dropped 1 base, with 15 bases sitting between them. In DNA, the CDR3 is TGTGCCAGCAGTTCCCTGGGACGAAACGGCACAGATACGCAGTATTTT. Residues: CASSSLGRNGTDTQYF.

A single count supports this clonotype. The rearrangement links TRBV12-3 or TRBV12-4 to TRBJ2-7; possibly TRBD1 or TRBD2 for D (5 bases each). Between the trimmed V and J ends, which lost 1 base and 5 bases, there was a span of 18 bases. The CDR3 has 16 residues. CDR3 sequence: CASSLDRPGSVHEQYF. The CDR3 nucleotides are TGTGCCAGCAGTTTAGATCGGCCAGGGAGTGTGCACGAGCAGTACTTC.

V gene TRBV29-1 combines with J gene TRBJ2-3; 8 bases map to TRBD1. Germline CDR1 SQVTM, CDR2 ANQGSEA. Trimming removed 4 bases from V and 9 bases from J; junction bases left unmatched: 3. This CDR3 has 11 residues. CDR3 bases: TGCAGCGTTGGTTGGACAGGGACGCAGTATTTT. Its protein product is CSVGWTGTQYF.

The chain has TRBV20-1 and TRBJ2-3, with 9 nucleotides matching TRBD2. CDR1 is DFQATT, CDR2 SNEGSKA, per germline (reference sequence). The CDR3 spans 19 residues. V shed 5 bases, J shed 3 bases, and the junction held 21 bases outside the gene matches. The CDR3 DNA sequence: TGCAGTGCTCCTCCCACCCTAGCGGGAACGAGTATGGGGACAGATACGCAGTATTTT. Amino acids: CSAPPTLAGTSMGTDTQYF.

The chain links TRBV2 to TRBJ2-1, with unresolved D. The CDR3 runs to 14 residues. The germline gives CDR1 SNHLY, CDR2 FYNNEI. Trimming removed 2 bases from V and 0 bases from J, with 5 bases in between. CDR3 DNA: TGTGCCAGCAGTGAAACGAGCTCCTACAATGAGCAGTTCTTC. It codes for CASSETSSYNEQFF.

The CDR3, as DNA: TGTGCCAGCATGTTCACAGATACGCAGTATTTT. As protein: CASMFTDTQYF. The V and J genes are TRBV25-1 and TRBJ2-3; no clear D. The germline gives CDR1 MGHDK, CDR2 SYGVNS. With 7 bases removed from V and 2 bases from J, the gap between germline ends came to 4 bases. The CDR3 consists of 11 residues.

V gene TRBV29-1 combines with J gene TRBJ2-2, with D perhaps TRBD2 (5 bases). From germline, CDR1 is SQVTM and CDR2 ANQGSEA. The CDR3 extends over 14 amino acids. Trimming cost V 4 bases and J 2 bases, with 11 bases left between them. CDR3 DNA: TGCAGCGTTGTACTAGTCCCCAACACCGGGGAGCTGTTTTTT. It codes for CSVVLVPNTGELFF.

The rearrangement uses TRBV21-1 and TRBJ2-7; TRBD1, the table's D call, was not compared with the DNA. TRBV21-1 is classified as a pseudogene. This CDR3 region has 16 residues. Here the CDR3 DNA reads TGTGCCAGCAGCTTCCGGGACAGGGGGTTCTCCTACGAGCAGTACTTC. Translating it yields CASSFRDRGFSYEQYF.

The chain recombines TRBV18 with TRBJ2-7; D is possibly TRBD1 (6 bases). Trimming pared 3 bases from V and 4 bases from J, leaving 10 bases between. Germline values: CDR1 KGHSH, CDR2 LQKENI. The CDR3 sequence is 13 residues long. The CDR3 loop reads CASSPGAGYEQYF. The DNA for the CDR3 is TGTGCCAGCTCACCGGGGGCGGGTTACGAGCAGTACTTC.

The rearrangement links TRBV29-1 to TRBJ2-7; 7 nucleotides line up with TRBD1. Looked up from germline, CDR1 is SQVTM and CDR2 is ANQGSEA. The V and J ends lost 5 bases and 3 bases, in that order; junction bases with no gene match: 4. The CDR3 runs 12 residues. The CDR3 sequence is CSVRQGVYEQYF. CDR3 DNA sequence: TGCAGCGTTAGACAGGGAGTCTACGAGCAGTACTTC.

The CDR3 region has the DNA TGCAGCGTTGCCGGGGTTAGCGGGAGTCCAGATACGCAGTATTTT. This gives the protein CSVAGVSGSPDTQYF. This sequence joins TRBV29-1 and TRBJ2-3, with 9 bases identical to TRBD2. The V segment lost 4 bases and the J segment 4 bases; nucleotides outside the gene matches: 9. The germline CDR1 and CDR2 sequences are SQVTM and ANQGSEA. The length of the CDR3 is 15 residues.

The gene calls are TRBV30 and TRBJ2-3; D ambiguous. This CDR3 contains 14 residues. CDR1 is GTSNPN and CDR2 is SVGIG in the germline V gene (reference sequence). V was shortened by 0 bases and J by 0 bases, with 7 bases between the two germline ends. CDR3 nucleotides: TGTGCCTGGAGTGTTCAGCGAAGCACAGATACGCAGTATTTT. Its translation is CAWSVQRSTDTQYF.

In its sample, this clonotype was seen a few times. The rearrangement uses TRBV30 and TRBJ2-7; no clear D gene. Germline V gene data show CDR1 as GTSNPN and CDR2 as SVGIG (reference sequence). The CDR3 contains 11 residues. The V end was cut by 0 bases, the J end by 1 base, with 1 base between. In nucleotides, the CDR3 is TGTGCCTGGAGTGTTTCCTACGAGCAGTACTTC. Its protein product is CAWSVSYEQYF.

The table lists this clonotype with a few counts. CDR3 DNA sequence: TGTGCCAGCAGTGAACAGGGCGGCAGCAATCAGCCCCAGCATTTT. Encoded protein: CASSEQGGSNQPQHF. The rearrangement joins TRBV2 to TRBJ1-5; the D gene is possibly TRBD1 (5 bases). V lost 2 bases to trimming and J lost 1 base, with 9 bases between them. Per the germline V gene, CDR1 is SNHLY and CDR2 is FYNNEI. The CDR3 covers 15 residues.